This T cell receptor beta chain was identified in a study of blood T cell repertoires in COVID-19. About the study: Specimens from acute and convalescent COVID-19 originated in the United States, Italy and Spain. T cells, B-cell-depleted T cells, or PBMCs supplied cDNA or gDNA.

Germline V gene lookup returns CDR1 MNHEY and CDR2 SVGAGI. This CDR3 contains 15 residues. V was clipped by 5 bases and J by 9 bases; unmatched bases: 9. How the authors handled the data: By means of reference gene primer amplification, nucleated cell counts were estimated. TCRdb's copy holds only in-frame clones and misses some; the assay was immunoSEQ multiplex PCR. V and J calls plus clone size are reproduced from that table; the DNA served to infer D and trimming. The sample gives under 55,000 clones, approximately 84% of which show up once; 25% to 30% is in the top ten. Sequencing was carried out using peripheral blood. The receptor's source is a human donor in a cohort sampled during active COVID-19. The rearrangement uses TRBV6-5 and TRBJ1-6; 8 bases map to TRBD1. CDR3 amino acids: CASSLSRTGSSPLHF. The CDR3 nucleotides read TGTGCCAGCAGTCTTTCCCGGACAGGGAGTTCACCCCTCCACTTT.